The 12 T cell receptor beta chains below were found in one sample sequenced in a study of blood T cell repertoires in COVID-19. Only in-frame clones appear in the TCRdb table, and some are missing; sequencing was by immunoSEQ multiplex PCR. The table includes around 340,000 clones, 80% to 90% detected once. Sequencing was performed on PBMCs or T cells enriched from blood (not recorded which). Receptors were obtained from a woman between 40 and 55 years old with acute COVID-19.

The V call is TRBV7-3, the J call TRBJ2-3, with D perhaps matching TRBD2 (5 bases). Germline-derived CDR1 and CDR2 are SGHTA and FQGTGA. CDR3 size: 19 residues. The ends were cut back, 1 base at V and 6 bases at J, with 26 bases in the middle. The chain's CDR3 is CASSLIGSKGITAQDTQYF. As DNA, the CDR3 is TGTGCCAGCAGCTTAATAGGGAGTAAAGGGATAACGGCACAGGATACGCAGTATTTT.

The chain has TRBV19 and TRBJ1-2; D uncertain. This CDR3 comprises 14 residues. The V end lost 10 bases, the J end lost 7 bases, and 22 bases lay between the germline ends. Germline lookup yields CDR1 LNHDA and CDR2 SQIVND (reference sequence). CDR3 coding DNA: TGTGCCACCACACCCTTCGCGGGAGGACGTGGCTACACCTTC. Protein sequence: CATTPFAGGRGYTF.

The chain uses TRBV5-1 and TRBJ1-1; D uncertain. The CDR3 length is 15 residues. With 0 bases removed from V and 0 bases from J, the gap between germline ends came to 9 bases. Germline lookup yields CDR1 SGHRS and CDR2 YFSETQ. The CDR3 DNA reads TGCGCCAGCAGCTTGGAATGGAGGGTGAACACTGAAGCTTTCTTT. Amino acids: CASSLEWRVNTEAFF.

V gene TRBV7-3 combines with J gene TRBJ2-1; 10 bases are shared with TRBD2. The CDR3 is 15 amino acids. V gave up 5 bases and J gave up 6 bases; unmatched junction bases: 7. Germline values: CDR1 SGHTA, CDR2 FQGTGA. CDR3 DNA sequence: TGTGCCAGCAGCCAAACTAGCGGGGTCACCAATGAGCAGTTCTTC. Translated: CASSQTSGVTNEQFF.

Points on this clone: The junction and the germline gene differ at one end; a read error may be behind it. The gene calls are TRBV6-6 and TRBJ2-7; 8 bases map to TRBD1. The CDR3 is 16 amino acids. Germline CDR1 MNHNY, CDR2 SVGAGI (reference sequence). The CDR3 nucleotides are TGTGCCAGCAGCTACTTGGACAGGGATCCCCCCTACGAGCAGTACTTC. Residues: CASSYLDRDPPYEQYF.

V gene TRBV19 combines with J gene TRBJ2-3; TRBD1 matches 7 bases. The CDR3 is 16 amino acids. V gave up 1 base and J gave up 0 bases; unmatched junction bases: 4. From germline, CDR1 is LNHDA and CDR2 SQIVND (reference sequence). CDR3: CASSIVAGGSTDTQYF. The CDR3, as DNA: TGTGCCAGTAGTATAGTGGCAGGGGGAAGCACAGATACGCAGTATTTT. Combining the CDR3 with reference TRBV19 and TRBJ2-3 gives the whole variable domain DGGITQSPKYLFRKEGQNVTLSCEQNLNHDAMYWYRQDPGQGLRLIYYSQIVNDFQKGDIAEGYSVSREKKESFPLTVTSAQKNPTAFYLCASSIVAGGSTDTQYFGPGTRLTVL.

The chain has TRBV19 and TRBJ1-2; D remains unclear. The germline CDR1 and CDR2 sequences are LNHDA and SQIVND (reference sequence). Trimming removed 5 bases from V and 3 bases from J, with 13 bases in between. CDR3 length: 14 residues. CDR3 amino acids: CASSPASSDYGYTF. The CDR3 DNA reads TGTGCCAGTAGTCCTGCTAGTTCGGACTATGGCTACACCTTC.

V is TRBV11-3 and J is TRBJ2-1, with 7 bases lining up with TRBD1. The V gene's germline CDR1 is SGHNT and CDR2 YENEEA. J was trimmed by 7 bases and V by 3 bases; bases with no gene match: 9. The CDR3 totals 15 residues. CDR3 loop: CASSFRTGHFNEQFF. DNA of the CDR3: TGTGCCAGCAGCTTCCGGACAGGCCACTTTAATGAGCAGTTCTTC. The complete variable domain, with remaining parts taken from reference TRBV11-3 and TRBJ2-1, reads EAGVVQSPRYKIIEKKQPVAFWCNPISGHNTLYWYLQNLGQGPELLIRYENEEAVDDSQLPKDRFSAERLKGVDSTLKIQPAELGDSAVYLCASSFRTGHFNEQFFGPGTRLTVL.

The V and J genes are TRBV7-9 and TRBJ2-7; 7 positions match TRBD1. Losses at the gene ends were 3 bases for V and 4 bases for J; bases not matched to a gene: 6. The CDR3 contains 14 residues. CDR1 is SEHNR and CDR2 is FQNEAQ in the germline V gene (reference sequence). CDR3 nucleotides: TGTGCCAGCAGCTTCACAGGGGTAGGGTACGAGCAGTACTTC. It translates to CASSFTGVGYEQYF.

The CDR3 DNA sequence: TGTGCCAGTAGGCGAGATTTCGGGACAGACACTGAAGCTTTCTTT. Protein product: CASRRDFGTDTEAFF. The V and J genes are TRBV19 and TRBJ1-1, with 7 nucleotides matching TRBD1. CDR1 is LNHDA, CDR2 SQIVND, per germline (reference sequence). The V segment lost 6 bases and the J segment 3 bases; nucleotides outside the gene matches: 10. CDR3 length equals 15 residues.

In this sample, this clone turned up a few times. The chain joins TRBV5-5 to TRBJ1-2; 10 positions match TRBD1. Germline assignment: CDR1 SGHKS and CDR2 YYEKEE (reference sequence). V was pared by 4 bases and J by 4 bases, with 7 bases of the junction left unmatched. This CDR3 is built from 15 residues. The CDR3 DNA sequence: TGTGCCAGCAGCCTTTCGACAGGGGGCAGCTATGGCTACACCTTC. Its protein is CASSLSTGGSYGYTF.

This clone was seen once. The chain uses TRBV5-1 and TRBJ2-1, with D tentatively TRBD1 (5 bases). V was clipped by 0 bases and J by 2 bases, with 9 bases between them. This CDR3 has 15 residues. Looked up from germline, CDR1 is SGHRS and CDR2 is YFSETQ. The CDR3, as DNA: TGCGCCAGCAGCTTGGTGGGGCCCGCCTACAATGAGCAGTTCTTC. Protein product: CASSLVGPAYNEQFF. Drawing the rest from reference TRBV5-1 and TRBJ2-1, the complete variable domain is KAGVTQTPRYLIKTRGQQVTLSCSPISGHRSVSWYQQTPGQGLQFLFEYFSETQRNKGNFPGRFSGRQFSNSRSEMNVSTLELGDSALYLCASSLVGPAYNEQFFGPGTRLTVL.